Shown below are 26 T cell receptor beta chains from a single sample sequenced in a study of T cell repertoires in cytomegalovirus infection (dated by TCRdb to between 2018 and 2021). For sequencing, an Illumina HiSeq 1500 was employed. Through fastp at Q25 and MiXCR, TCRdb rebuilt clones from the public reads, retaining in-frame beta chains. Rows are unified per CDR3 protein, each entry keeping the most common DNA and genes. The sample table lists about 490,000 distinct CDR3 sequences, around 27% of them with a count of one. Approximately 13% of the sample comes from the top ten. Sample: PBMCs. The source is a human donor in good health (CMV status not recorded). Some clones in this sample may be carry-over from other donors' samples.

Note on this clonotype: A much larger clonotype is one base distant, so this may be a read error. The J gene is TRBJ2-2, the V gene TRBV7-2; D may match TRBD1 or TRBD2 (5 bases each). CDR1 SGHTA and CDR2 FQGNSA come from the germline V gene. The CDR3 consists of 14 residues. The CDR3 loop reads CASSLKAVLGELLF. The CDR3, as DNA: TGTGCCAGCAGCTTAAAAGCGGTATTGGGGGAGCTGCTTTTT.

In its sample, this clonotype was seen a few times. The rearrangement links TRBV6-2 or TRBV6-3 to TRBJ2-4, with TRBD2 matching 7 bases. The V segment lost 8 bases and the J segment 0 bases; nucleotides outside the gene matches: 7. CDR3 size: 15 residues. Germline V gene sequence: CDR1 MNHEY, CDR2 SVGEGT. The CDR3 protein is CASRGGGLAKNIQYF. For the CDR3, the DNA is TGTGCCAGCCGCGGGGGAGGGCTAGCCAAAAACATTCAGTACTTC.

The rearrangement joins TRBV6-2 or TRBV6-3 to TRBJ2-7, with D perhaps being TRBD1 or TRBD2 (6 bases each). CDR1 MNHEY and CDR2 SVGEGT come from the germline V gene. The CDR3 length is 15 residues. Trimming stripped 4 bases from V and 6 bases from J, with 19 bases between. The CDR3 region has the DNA TGTGCCAGCAGTTCGTCGGGGGCAGGGAAGGGCGAGCAGTACGTC. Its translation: CASSSSGAGKGEQYV.

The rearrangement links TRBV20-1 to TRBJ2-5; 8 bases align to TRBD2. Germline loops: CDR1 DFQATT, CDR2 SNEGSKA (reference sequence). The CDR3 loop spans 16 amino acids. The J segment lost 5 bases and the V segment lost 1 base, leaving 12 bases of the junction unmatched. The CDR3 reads CSARVLSGSELETQYF. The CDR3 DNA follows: TGCAGTGCTAGAGTCCTCAGCGGGAGTGAGCTGGAGACCCAGTACTTC.

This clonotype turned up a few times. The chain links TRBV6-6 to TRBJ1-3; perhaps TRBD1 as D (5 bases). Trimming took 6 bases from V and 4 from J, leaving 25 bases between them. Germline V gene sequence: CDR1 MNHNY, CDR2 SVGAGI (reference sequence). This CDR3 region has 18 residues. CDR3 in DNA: TGTGCCAGCAGCCGACAAACTCTCGTCGGGGGTTCAGGAAACACCATATATTTT. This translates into CASSRQTLVGGSGNTIYF.

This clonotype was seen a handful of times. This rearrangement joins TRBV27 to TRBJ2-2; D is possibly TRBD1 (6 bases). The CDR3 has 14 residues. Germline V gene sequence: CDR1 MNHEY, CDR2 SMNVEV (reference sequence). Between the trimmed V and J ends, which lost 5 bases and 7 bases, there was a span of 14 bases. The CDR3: CASSLGTNYGELFF. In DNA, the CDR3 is TGTGCCAGCAGTCTCGGGACAAATTACGGGGAGCTGTTTTTT.

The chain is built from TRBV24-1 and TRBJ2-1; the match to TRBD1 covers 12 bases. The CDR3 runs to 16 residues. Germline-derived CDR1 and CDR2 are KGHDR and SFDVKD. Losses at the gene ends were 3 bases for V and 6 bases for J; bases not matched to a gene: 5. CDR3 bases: TGTGCCACCAGTGATCCGGGACAGGGGGCGGTCAATGAGCAGTTCTTC. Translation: CATSDPGQGAVNEQFF.

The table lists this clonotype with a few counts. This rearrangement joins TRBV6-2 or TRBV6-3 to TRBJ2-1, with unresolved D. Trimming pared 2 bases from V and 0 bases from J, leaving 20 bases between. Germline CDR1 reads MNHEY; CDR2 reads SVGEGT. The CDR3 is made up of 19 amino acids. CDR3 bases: TGTGCCAGCAGTTACCCTCCGGCCCCGACCCTGAGCTCCTACAATGAGCAGTTCTTC. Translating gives CASSYPPAPTLSSYNEQFF.

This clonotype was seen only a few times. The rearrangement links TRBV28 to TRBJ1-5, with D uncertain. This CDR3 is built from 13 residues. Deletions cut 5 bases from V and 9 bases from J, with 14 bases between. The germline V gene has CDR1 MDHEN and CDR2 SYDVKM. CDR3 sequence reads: CASSTRFSGPQHF. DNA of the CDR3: TGTGCCAGCAGTACACGGTTTTCAGGGCCCCAGCATTTT.

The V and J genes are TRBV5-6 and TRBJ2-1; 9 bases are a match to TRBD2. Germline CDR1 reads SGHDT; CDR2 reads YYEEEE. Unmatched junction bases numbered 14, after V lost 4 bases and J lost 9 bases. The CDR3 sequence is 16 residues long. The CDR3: CASSSRRGGRAAEQFF. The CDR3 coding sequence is TGTGCCAGCAGCAGCCGCAGAGGCGGGAGGGCCGCTGAGCAGTTCTTC. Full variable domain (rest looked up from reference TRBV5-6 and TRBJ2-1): DAGVTQSPTHLIKTRGQQVTLRCSPKSGHDTVSWYQQALGQGPQFIFQYYEEEERQRGNFPDRFSGHQFPNYSSELNVNALLLGDSALYLCASSSRRGGRAAEQFFGPGTRLTVL.

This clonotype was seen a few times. CDR3 sequence (DNA): TGTGCCAGCTCGCTACTTCAGGGACTAGCGGGAGGGTCGGGGACCCAGTACTTC. As protein: CASSLLQGLAGGSGTQYF. The genes are TRBV11-2 and TRBJ2-5; 16 nucleotides line up with TRBD2. The V and J ends lost 8 bases and 7 bases, in that order; junction bases with no gene match: 16. Germline-derived CDR1 and CDR2 are SGHAT and FQNNGV. CDR3 length: 18 amino acids.

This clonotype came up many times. DNA of the CDR3: TGTGCCAGCAGTTTATTTCTCCCAGTCGGTGGCGGGGAGCTGTTTTTT. It is translated as CASSLFLPVGGGELFF. The rearrangement joins TRBV12-3 or TRBV12-4 to TRBJ2-2; unclear D gene. This CDR3 region has 16 residues. V was trimmed by 2 bases and J by 7 bases, leaving 17 bases between them.

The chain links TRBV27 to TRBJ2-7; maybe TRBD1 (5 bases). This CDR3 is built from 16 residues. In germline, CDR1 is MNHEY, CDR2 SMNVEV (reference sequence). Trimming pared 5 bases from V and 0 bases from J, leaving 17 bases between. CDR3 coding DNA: TGTGCCAGCAGTCCCCTCGGGCAGGGCATCTCCTACGAGCAGTACTTC. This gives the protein CASSPLGQGISYEQYF.

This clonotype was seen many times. The CDR3 DNA reads TGTGCCAGCAGCCTCCGAACAGACATCTATGGCTACACCTTC. Its translation: CASSLRTDIYGYTF. J is TRBJ1-2 and V is TRBV7-2; D unclear. The V gene lost 5 bases and the J gene lost 4 bases, with 14 bases spanning the gap. This CDR3 comprises 14 residues. The V gene's germline CDR1 is SGHTA and CDR2 FQGNSA. Based on the CDR3 plus reference TRBV7-2 and TRBJ1-2, the full variable domain is GAGVSQSPSNKVTEKGKDVELRCDPISGHTALYWYRQSLGQGLEFLIYFQGNSAPDKSGLPSDRFSAERTGGSVSTLTIQRTQQEDSAVYLCASSLRTDIYGYTFGSGTRLTVV.

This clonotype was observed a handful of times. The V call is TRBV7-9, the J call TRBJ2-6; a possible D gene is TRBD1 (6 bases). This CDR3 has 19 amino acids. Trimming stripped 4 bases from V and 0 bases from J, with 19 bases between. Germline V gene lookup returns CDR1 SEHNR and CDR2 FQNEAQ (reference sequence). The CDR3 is CASSSQLQGPLSGANVLTF. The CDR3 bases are TGTGCCAGCAGCTCCCAATTACAGGGACCCCTCTCTGGGGCCAACGTCCTGACTTTC.

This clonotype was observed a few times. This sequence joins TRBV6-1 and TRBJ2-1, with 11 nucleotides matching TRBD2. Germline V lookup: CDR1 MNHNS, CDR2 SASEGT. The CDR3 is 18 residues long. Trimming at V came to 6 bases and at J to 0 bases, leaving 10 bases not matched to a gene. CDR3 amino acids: CASRSPRLAGPSYNEQFF. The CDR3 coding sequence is TGTGCCAGCAGGTCCCCGAGACTAGCGGGACCCTCCTACAATGAGCAGTTCTTC.

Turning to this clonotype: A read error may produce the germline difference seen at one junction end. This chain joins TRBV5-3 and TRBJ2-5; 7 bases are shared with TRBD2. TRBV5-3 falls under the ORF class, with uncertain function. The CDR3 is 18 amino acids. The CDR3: CASSSPKGTGGGQETQYF. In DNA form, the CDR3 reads TGTGCCAGCAGCTCCCCGAAAGGGACGGGAGGAGGCCAAGAGACCCAGTACTTC.

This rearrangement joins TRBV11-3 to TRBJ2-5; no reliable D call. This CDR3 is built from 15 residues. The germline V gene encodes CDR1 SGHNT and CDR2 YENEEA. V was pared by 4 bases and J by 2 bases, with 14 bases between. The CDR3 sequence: CASSYGEYFQETQYF. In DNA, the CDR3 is TGTGCCAGCAGCTACGGCGAGTACTTTCAAGAGACCCAGTACTTC.

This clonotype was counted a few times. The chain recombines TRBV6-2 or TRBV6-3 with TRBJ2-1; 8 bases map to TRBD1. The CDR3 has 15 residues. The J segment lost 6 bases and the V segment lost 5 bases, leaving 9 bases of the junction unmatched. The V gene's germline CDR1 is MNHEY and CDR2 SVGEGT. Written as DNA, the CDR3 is TGTGCCAGCAGTGATACAGGGGGTTCTGGCAATGAGCAGTTCTTC. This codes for CASSDTGGSGNEQFF.

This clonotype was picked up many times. CDR3 sequence reads: CASSQWTGPNQPQHF. CDR3 sequence (DNA): TGTGCCAGCAGTCAGTGGACAGGGCCAAATCAGCCCCAGCATTTT. V usage is TRBV28 and J usage is TRBJ1-5; 8 bases agree with TRBD1. Germline CDR1 reads MDHEN; CDR2 reads SYDVKM. With 5 bases clipped from V and 4 bases from J, the junction kept 7 bases outside the gene matches. This CDR3 comprises 15 residues.

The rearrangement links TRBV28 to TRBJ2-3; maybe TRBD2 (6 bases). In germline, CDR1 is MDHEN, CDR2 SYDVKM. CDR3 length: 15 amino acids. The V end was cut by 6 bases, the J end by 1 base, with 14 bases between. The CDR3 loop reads CASRTGSSGTDTQYF. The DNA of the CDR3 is TGTGCCAGCAGGACCGGGAGCTCCGGCACAGATACGCAGTATTTT.

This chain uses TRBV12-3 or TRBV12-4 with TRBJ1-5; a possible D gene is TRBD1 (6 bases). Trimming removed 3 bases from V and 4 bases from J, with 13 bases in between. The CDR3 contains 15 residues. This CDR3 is CASSLMSDRNQPQHF. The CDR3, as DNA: TGTGCCAGCAGTTTGATGTCCGACAGGAATCAGCCCCAGCATTTT.

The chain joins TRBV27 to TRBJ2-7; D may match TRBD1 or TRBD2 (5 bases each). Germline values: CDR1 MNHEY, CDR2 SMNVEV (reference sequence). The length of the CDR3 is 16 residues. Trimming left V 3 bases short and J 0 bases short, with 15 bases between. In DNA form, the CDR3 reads TGTGCCAGCAGTTTGAAATGGGACGGAAGCTCCTACGAGCAGTACTTC. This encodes CASSLKWDGSSYEQYF.

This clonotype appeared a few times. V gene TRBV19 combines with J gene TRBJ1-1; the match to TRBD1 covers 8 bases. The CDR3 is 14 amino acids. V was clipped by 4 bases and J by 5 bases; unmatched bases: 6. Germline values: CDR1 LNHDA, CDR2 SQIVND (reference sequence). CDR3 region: CASSTLTGVTEAFF. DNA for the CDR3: TGTGCCAGTAGTACTCTGACAGGGGTGACTGAAGCTTTCTTT.

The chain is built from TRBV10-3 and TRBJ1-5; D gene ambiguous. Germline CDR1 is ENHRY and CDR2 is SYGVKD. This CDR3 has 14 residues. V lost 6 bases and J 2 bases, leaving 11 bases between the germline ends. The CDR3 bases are TGTGCCATCAGGGGAGACTTGGGCAATCAGCCCCAGCATTTT. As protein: CAIRGDLGNQPQHF.

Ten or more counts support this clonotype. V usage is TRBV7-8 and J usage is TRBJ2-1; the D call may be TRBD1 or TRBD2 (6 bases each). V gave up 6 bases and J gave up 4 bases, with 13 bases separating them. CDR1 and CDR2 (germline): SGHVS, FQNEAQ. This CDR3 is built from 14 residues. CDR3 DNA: TGTGCCAGCAGAGGGGGGCAGGAATACAATGAGCAGTTCTTC. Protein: CASRGGQEYNEQFF.